This TCR beta chain was captured in a study of blood T cell repertoires in COVID-19 (dated by TCRdb to the early 2020s). With regard to the full study: Collaborator samples came from the United States, Italy and Spain and covered acute and convalescent phases of COVID-19. The material from the prospective study consisted of cDNA or gDNA derived from T cells, B-cell-depleted T cells, or PBMCs. Where available, HLA class I and class II types were taken from metadata supplied by the sample provider and were not determined by assay-based typing. Samples were obtained from the ongoing ImmuneRACE study (first 160 participants) and from 1,254 subjects provided by 6 global collaborators. A freely available public database, intended as a resource for researchers studying the immune response to SARS-CoV-2, is where the repertoires were released. Sample metadata almost always included a de-identified subject ID, COVID-19 status, age in years and sex. Subjects who had been exposed to COVID-19, were actively infected with it, or had recovered from it provided the deeply sampled blood TCRbeta repertoires that made up the dataset. Overall study outcomes, separate from this receptor: How much clinical and demographic metadata was included differed by source and by participant, and the metadata was provided uncurated.

Participants in the prospective study were enrolled through a virtual design, were aged about 18 to 90 years, and lived in approximately 24 United States geographic areas. Cohort assignment in the prospective study relied on participant-reported clinical history from a screening survey and a study questionnaire. Exposed participants were defined as having been in contact with someone with a PCR-confirmed or clinician-diagnosed COVID-19 case within 2 weeks of study entry. Each participant in the prospective study had whole blood, serum and a nasopharyngeal or oropharyngeal swab collected by mobile phlebotomists. Participants in the prospective study had the option to provide additional blood draws and questionnaires over a roughly 2-month period. Prospective study blood samples were shipped either frozen or at room temperature before DNA extraction. CDR1 and CDR2, looked up from the germline V gene (reference sequence), are LGHDT and YNNKEL. Its CDR3 holds 17 amino acids, cysteine through phenylalanine. Just CDR3 DNA is preserved here, 51 bases in frame from base 1. Trimming at the junction amounts to 0 bases on V and 1 base on J, and the germline ends lie 15 bases apart.

The immunoSEQ Assay, a bias-controlled multiplex PCR, was used to amplify TCRbeta CDR3 regions from genomic DNA. In the original analysis: The number of nucleated cells in each sample was estimated from the amplification of reference gene primers within the assay. Sequence reads were collapsed and filtered to measure the absolute abundance of every unique TCRbeta CDR3 rearrangement. Productive Simpson clonality was computed per sample as the square root of Simpson's diversity index over productive rearrangements. Held by TCRdb, this immuneACCESS table contains in-frame sequences only and omits some clones. Under half of the omission traces to an unresolved V gene where checked; the cause of the rest is unknown. The V and J calls and the clone size are those of that table, but D and trimming were determined from the DNA. This sample gives under 300,000 clones in total; 85% of them show up just once. Clones ranked in the top ten supply around 6.3% of the sample.

On this clone: The clone's antigen remains unknown. Per-nucleotide qualities are absent, and no much larger clonotype sits a single base away.

What was sequenced was PBMCs or T cells enriched from blood (not recorded which). This sequence originates from a woman aged 50 to 65 who had been exposed to COVID-19. The chain is assembled from TRBV3-1 (or the pseudogene TRBV3-2) and TRBJ2-5; tentative D gene TRBD2, with 6 bases matching. The DNA sequence is given as TGTGCCAGCAGCCAAGATCCAACTAGCCCGCCCCAAGAGACCCAGTACTTC. It translates as CASSQDPTSPPQETQYF.